Listed below are T cell receptor beta chains from one sample, sequenced in a study of CD8+ T cells in alopecia areata. The protocol was immunoSEQ multiplex PCR, while the TCRdb copy is restricted to in-frame clones and leaves out a portion. The sample carries 110,000 to 150,000 clones, roughly 50% recorded once. Sequenced material: CD4+ T cells sorted from blood, taken at week 0. All receptors come from a human donor with alopecia areata. Both conserved end residues are part of each CDR3. A D gene is named only where the DNA matches it firmly. Clone sizes are given selectively: once, few, many, or a class where the clone is expanded.

CDR3 DNA: TGTGCCAGCAGCCAAGATGAGCCAGCCTATGGCTACACCTTC
CDR3 protein: CASSQDEPAYGYTF
D gene: NA
clone size: NA
V gene: TRBV4-2
J gene: TRBJ1-2

CDR3 DNA: TGTGCCAGCAGCTTGCTAGGGACTAGAGGAGAGACCCAGTACTTC
CDR3 protein: CASSLLGTRGETQYF
D gene: TRBD2
clone size: NA
V gene: TRBV13
J gene: TRBJ2-5

CDR3 DNA: TGCAGCGTTGTAGTGCCGACAGGGGACCGCAATCAGCCCCAGCATTTT
CDR3 protein: CSVVVPTGDRNQPQHF
D gene: TRBD1
clone size: NA
V gene: TRBV29-1
J gene: TRBJ1-5

CDR3 DNA: TGTGCCAGCAGTTACGCCGGGGGCTCCTACAATGAGCAGTTCTTC
CDR3 protein: CASSYAGGSYNEQFF
D gene: NA
clone size: NA
V gene: TRBV6-5
J gene: TRBJ2-1

CDR3 DNA: TGCAGTGCTAGGGGGCTGACTGAAGCTTTCTTT
CDR3 protein: CSARGLTEAFF
D gene: NA
clone size: NA
V gene: TRBV20-1
J gene: TRBJ1-1

CDR3 DNA: TGTGCCAGCAGATCCGACTATAATCAAGAGACCCAGTACTTC
CDR3 protein: CASRSDYNQETQYF
D gene: NA
clone size: NA
V gene: TRBV14
J gene: TRBJ2-5

CDR3 DNA: TGTGCCAGTTCGACTCAGAGCTCTGGAAACACCATATATTTT
CDR3 protein: CASSTQSSGNTIYF
D gene: NA
clone size: NA
V gene: TRBV6-6
J gene: TRBJ1-3

CDR3 DNA: TGTGCCAGCTCACCAACAGCCGGGGGGCTGTACGAGCAGTACTTC
CDR3 protein: CASSPTAGGLYEQYF
D gene: NA
clone size: few
V gene: TRBV18
J gene: TRBJ2-7

CDR3 DNA: TGTGCCAGCAGCCCCCAAGAGACCCAGTACTTC
CDR3 protein: CASSPQETQYF
D gene: NA
clone size: NA
V gene: TRBV7-8
J gene: TRBJ2-5

CDR3 DNA: TGCGCCAGCAGCTTGGTCACTAGCAGTCCCAATGAGCAGTTCTTC
CDR3 protein: CASSLVTSSPNEQFF
D gene: NA
clone size: NA
V gene: TRBV5-1
J gene: TRBJ2-1

CDR3 DNA: TGCGCCAGCAGCTTGGATATACAGGGCTACACCTTC
CDR3 protein: CASSLDIQGYTF
D gene: NA
clone size: once
V gene: TRBV5-1
J gene: TRBJ1-2

CDR3 DNA: TGTGCCAGCAGCTTAGATGGGGGGCGAGGCTACACCTTC
CDR3 protein: CASSLDGGRGYTF
D gene: NA
clone size: NA
V gene: TRBV7-2
J gene: TRBJ1-2

CDR3 DNA: TGTGCCTGGAGTGTTCCCGGGGGATGGACTGAAGCTTTCTTT
CDR3 protein: CAWSVPGGWTEAFF
D gene: NA
clone size: NA
V gene: TRBV30
J gene: TRBJ1-1

CDR3 DNA: TGTGCCAGTAGGCAGGGCGGGTACGAGCAGTACTTC
CDR3 protein: CASRQGGYEQYF
D gene: NA
clone size: few
V gene: TRBV7-2
J gene: TRBJ2-7

CDR3 DNA: TGTGCCAGCAGCTTTTTTCGGACTAGCGGCTCCTACAATGAGCAGTTCTTC
CDR3 protein: CASSFFRTSGSYNEQFF
D gene: TRBD2
clone size: NA
V gene: TRBV5-4
J gene: TRBJ2-1

CDR3 DNA: TGTGCCAGCAGTCAGGACCTTGGCTCCTACAATGAGCAGTTCTTC
CDR3 protein: CASSQDLGSYNEQFF
D gene: NA
clone size: NA
V gene: TRBV6-6
J gene: TRBJ2-1

CDR3 DNA: TGTGCCAGTAACAACGGCCGCGACAACACTGAAGCTTTCTTT
CDR3 protein: CASNNGRDNTEAFF
D gene: NA
clone size: few
V gene: TRBV19
J gene: TRBJ1-1

CDR3 DNA: TGCGCCAGCAGTAATACAGCGGGGGTGGGGGAGCAGTTCTTC
CDR3 protein: CASSNTAGVGEQFF
D gene: TRBD2
clone size: NA
V gene: TRBV4-1
J gene: TRBJ2-1

CDR3 DNA: TGTGCCTGGAGCGCTCGGGAGGATCAGCCCCAGCATTTT
CDR3 protein: CAWSAREDQPQHF
D gene: NA
clone size: NA
V gene: TRBV30
J gene: TRBJ1-5

CDR3 DNA: TGTGCCAGCTCAACAGGGGGCAGCTATGGCTACACCTTC
CDR3 protein: CASSTGGSYGYTF
D gene: TRBD1
clone size: NA
V gene: TRBV18
J gene: TRBJ1-2

CDR3 DNA: TGTGCCAGCAGCTTTACCACAGCCCGAATTTTCACAGATACGCAGTATTTT
CDR3 protein: CASSFTTARIFTDTQYF
D gene: NA
clone size: NA
V gene: TRBV7-2
J gene: TRBJ2-3

CDR3 DNA: TGTGCCAGTTCCGGGACGCACACCGGGGAGCTGTTTTTT
CDR3 protein: CASSGTHTGELFF
D gene: NA
clone size: NA
V gene: TRBV7-3
J gene: TRBJ2-2

CDR3 DNA: TGTGCCAGCAGCTTAGGCCGGGGGGGTTTAGAGACCCAGTACTTC
CDR3 protein: CASSLGRGGLETQYF
D gene: TRBD2
clone size: NA
V gene: TRBV7-9
J gene: TRBJ2-5

CDR3 DNA: TGTGCCAGCAGGAGGACCCTCGGGAGCAATCAGCCCCAGCATTTT
CDR3 protein: CASRRTLGSNQPQHF
D gene: NA
clone size: NA
V gene: TRBV2
J gene: TRBJ1-5

CDR3 DNA: TGTGCCTGGATGCTTACAGGGGGTTGGACTGAAGCTTTCTTT
CDR3 protein: CAWMLTGGWTEAFF
D gene: TRBD1
clone size: few
V gene: TRBV30
J gene: TRBJ1-1

CDR3 DNA: TGCAGCGTCGTGGGGCTCACAGGGAAGAACACTGAAGCTTTCTTT
CDR3 protein: CSVVGLTGKNTEAFF
D gene: NA
clone size: NA
V gene: TRBV29-1
J gene: TRBJ1-1

CDR3 DNA: TGTGCCAGCAGTGAAGCTAGGCGGGGCCGCACAGATACGCAGTATTTT
CDR3 protein: CASSEARRGRTDTQYF
D gene: NA
clone size: NA
V gene: TRBV2
J gene: TRBJ2-3

CDR3 DNA: TGTGCCATCACCTACGACAGGGGCACTGAAGCTTTCTTT
CDR3 protein: CAITYDRGTEAFF
D gene: TRBD1
clone size: few
V gene: TRBV10-3
J gene: TRBJ1-1

CDR3 DNA: TGTGCCATCAGTGAGTCTAGAGAGACCCAGTACTTC
CDR3 protein: CAISESRETQYF
D gene: NA
clone size: NA
V gene: TRBV10-3
J gene: TRBJ2-5

CDR3 DNA: TGCGCCAGCAGCCAAGATGTGGGGACCAACTCCTACGAGCAGTACTTC
CDR3 protein: CASSQDVGTNSYEQYF
D gene: NA
clone size: few
V gene: TRBV4-1
J gene: TRBJ2-7

CDR3 DNA: TGTGCCAGCAGCCGGGACACCGGAAGCTACACCTTC
CDR3 protein: CASSRDTGSYTF
D gene: NA
clone size: NA
V gene: TRBV5-4
J gene: TRBJ1-2

CDR3 DNA: TGTGCCAGCAGTACCCGGATCCTGCAACGAGATACGCAGTATTTT
CDR3 protein: CASSTRILQRDTQYF
D gene: NA
clone size: few
V gene: TRBV27
J gene: TRBJ2-3

CDR3 DNA: TGTGCTAGTGCAACTCAAGGGGGCTACGAGCAGTACTTC
CDR3 protein: CASATQGGYEQYF
D gene: NA
clone size: NA
V gene: TRBV12-5
J gene: TRBJ2-7

CDR3 DNA: TGCGCCAGCAGCCTACTAGCGGGGGACCCAGATACGCAGTATTTT
CDR3 protein: CASSLLAGDPDTQYF
D gene: TRBD2
clone size: NA
V gene: TRBV5-1
J gene: TRBJ2-3

CDR3 DNA: TGTGCCTGGAACGGGCCGGTTATGAACACTGAAGCTTTCTTT
CDR3 protein: CAWNGPVMNTEAFF
D gene: NA
clone size: NA
V gene: TRBV30
J gene: TRBJ1-1

CDR3 DNA: TGTGCCAGCAGCTCCGCAGCGGGGTCTTTGTACGAGCAGTACTTC
CDR3 protein: CASSSAAGSLYEQYF
D gene: TRBD2
clone size: NA
V gene: TRBV7-9
J gene: TRBJ2-7

CDR3 DNA: TGTGCCAGCACCCCCAAGGCAGGGAGCGGTCAGCCCCAGCATTTT
CDR3 protein: CASTPKAGSGQPQHF
D gene: NA
clone size: many
V gene: TRBV6-6
J gene: TRBJ1-5

CDR3 DNA: TGTGCCAGCAGCGGGGGACTAGCTGGGGAGACCCAGTACTTC
CDR3 protein: CASSGGLAGETQYF
D gene: TRBD2
clone size: NA
V gene: TRBV5-6
J gene: TRBJ2-5

CDR3 DNA: TGTGCCAGCAGTACAGGGTCAGGTACCGGGGAGCTGTTTTTT
CDR3 protein: CASSTGSGTGELFF
D gene: NA
clone size: NA
V gene: TRBV7-2
J gene: TRBJ2-2

CDR3 DNA: TGTGCCACCAGCAGAGACCTGGTAGAGACCCAGTACTTC
CDR3 protein: CATSRDLVETQYF
D gene: NA
clone size: NA
V gene: TRBV15
J gene: TRBJ2-5

CDR3 DNA: TGTGCCAGCAGCCTCGTAGCGGGGGTTTTAGAGACCCAGTACTTC
CDR3 protein: CASSLVAGVLETQYF
D gene: TRBD2
clone size: NA
V gene: TRBV11-2
J gene: TRBJ2-5

CDR3 DNA: TGTGCCTTCTATGGACAGGGACCCTATGGCTACACCTTC
CDR3 protein: CAFYGQGPYGYTF
D gene: TRBD1
clone size: NA
V gene: TRBV30
J gene: TRBJ1-2

CDR3 DNA: TGTGCCAGCAGTTCCGGGACAACCACCTACGAGCAGTACTTC
CDR3 protein: CASSSGTTTYEQYF
D gene: NA
clone size: NA
V gene: TRBV11-2
J gene: TRBJ2-7

CDR3 DNA: TGCGCCAGCGGCGGGGGACAGATATACAATGAGCAGTTCTTC
CDR3 protein: CASGGGQIYNEQFF
D gene: NA
clone size: NA
V gene: TRBV5-1
J gene: TRBJ2-1

CDR3 DNA: TGTGCCAGCACAGGGGGAGACAGGGATTACGAGCAGTACTTC
CDR3 protein: CASTGGDRDYEQYF
D gene: TRBD1
clone size: NA
V gene: TRBV7-2
J gene: TRBJ2-7

CDR3 DNA: TGTGCCACCAGCAGAGCCCAGAGGGACATTCAGTACTTC
CDR3 protein: CATSRAQRDIQYF
D gene: NA
clone size: NA
V gene: TRBV15
J gene: TRBJ2-4

CDR3 DNA: TGCAGCGCCCGAAGACAGGATTTTGGCTACACCTTC
CDR3 protein: CSARRQDFGYTF
D gene: NA
clone size: NA
V gene: TRBV29-1
J gene: TRBJ1-2

CDR3 DNA: TGTGCCAGCAGCGACCGCCATAGCGGGGCGGGGGAGACCCAGTACTTC
CDR3 protein: CASSDRHSGAGETQYF
D gene: TRBD2
clone size: NA
V gene: TRBV9
J gene: TRBJ2-5

CDR3 DNA: TGTGCCACGGGACTAGCGGGCACAGATACGCAGTATTTT
CDR3 protein: CATGLAGTDTQYF
D gene: TRBD2
clone size: NA
V gene: TRBV10-3
J gene: TRBJ2-3

CDR3 DNA: TGCGCCAGCAGTCAATCGGGAGGCCTGAATGAAAAACTGTTTTTT
CDR3 protein: CASSQSGGLNEKLFF
D gene: NA
clone size: few
V gene: TRBV23-1
J gene: TRBJ1-4

CDR3 DNA: TGTGCCAGCAGTTGGGGGCGTAGGGAAGAGACCCAGTACTTC
CDR3 protein: CASSWGRREETQYF
D gene: NA
clone size: NA
V gene: TRBV28
J gene: TRBJ2-5

CDR3 DNA: TGTGCCTGGAGTAGGACGGGGGGCCCCTACGAGCAGTACTTC
CDR3 protein: CAWSRTGGPYEQYF
D gene: NA
clone size: few
V gene: TRBV30
J gene: TRBJ2-7

CDR3 DNA: TGTGCCTGGAGTGTACAGGGGGACGGGGCCCAGCATTTT
CDR3 protein: CAWSVQGDGAQHF
D gene: TRBD1
clone size: NA
V gene: TRBV30
J gene: TRBJ1-5

CDR3 DNA: TGCAGCGTTCGTCAAGGAGAGACCCAGTACTTC
CDR3 protein: CSVRQGETQYF
D gene: NA
clone size: NA
V gene: TRBV29-1
J gene: TRBJ2-5

CDR3 DNA: TGTGCCAGCAGCTCGCACTCAGGGGATACGCAGTATTTT
CDR3 protein: CASSSHSGDTQYF
D gene: NA
clone size: NA
V gene: TRBV5-4
J gene: TRBJ2-3

CDR3 DNA: TGTGCCAGCAGTAGGGCGGATACGCAGTATTTT
CDR3 protein: CASSRADTQYF
D gene: NA
clone size: NA
V gene: TRBV6-6
J gene: TRBJ2-3

CDR3 DNA: TGTGCCAGCAGCTTCAGTCCAGATACGCAGTATTTT
CDR3 protein: CASSFSPDTQYF
D gene: NA
clone size: few
V gene: TRBV7-9
J gene: TRBJ2-3

CDR3 DNA: TGTGCCAGCAGGTCAGGGATGAACAATCAGCCCCAGCATTTT
CDR3 protein: CASRSGMNNQPQHF
D gene: NA
clone size: NA
V gene: TRBV7-2
J gene: TRBJ1-5